This record looks at one T cell receptor beta chain sequence and its context. The protocol was immunoSEQ multiplex PCR, while the TCRdb copy is restricted to in-frame clones and leaves out a portion. The sample consists of more than 200,000 clones, 82% of them appearing once. The data stem from a study of blood T cell repertoires in COVID-19. Looking at the study overall: The analysed material was cDNA or gDNA that came from T cells, B-cell-depleted T cells, or PBMCs.

The CDR3 is made up of 16 amino acids. From germline, CDR1 is SGHTA and CDR2 FQGNSA. Deletions cut 5 bases from V and 0 bases from J, with 15 bases between. The TCR sequence derives from a woman of 80 years or more with COVID-19, enrolled during active disease. Sequenced sample: peripheral blood. V is TRBV7-2 and J is TRBJ2-3; D is perhaps TRBD2 (7 bases). CDR3 residues: CASSPPGGLSTDTQYF. As DNA, the CDR3 is TGTGCCAGCAGCCCCCCCGGGGGGCTTAGCACAGATACGCAGTATTTT.